This T cell receptor (beta chain) was recorded in a study of shared clonotypes between healthy human individuals. Study-level results: Rarefaction analysis demonstrated incomplete sorted-subset sequencing notwithstanding large depth.

Replicate PCRs run on sorted subsets employed 200 ng DNA, 30,000 to 35,000 T cell genomes. Authors' processing steps: Filtering differed, since immunoSEQ gave only junction sequences and no quality scores. Clones were sequenced by immunoSEQ multiplex PCR, and TCRdb holds only the in-frame ones, with some missing. That table furnishes V, J and clone size, whereas the DNA furnished D and trimming. The sample holds 2 million to 3 million clones, approximately 93% seen once. As for this clone: Its specificity is not known.

Germline CDR1 is SGHDT and CDR2 is YYEEEE. The CDR3 covers 13 residues. Trimming left V 0 bases short and J 11 bases short, with 14 bases between. V is TRBV5-6 and J is TRBJ1-1, with D unclear. The sequence was collected from a man between 18 and 29 years old in good health. Some clones in this sample may be carry-over from other donors' samples. Source material: naive CD4+ T cells from PBMCs. The subset denotes: CD45RA+ positively selected. CDR3 region: CASSLAGGSLAFF. In nucleotides, the CDR3 is TGTGCCAGCAGCTTGGCGGGCGGGTCCCTGGCTTTCTTT.